This TCR beta chain emerged from a study of OX40 agonist ivuxolimab in advanced cancers. Study context: Patients with hepatocellular carcinoma, melanoma, renal cell or head and neck cancer made up the dose-escalation patients.

This CDR3 is built from 16 residues. With regard to this clone: The antigen is unknown.

Measured with immunoSEQ multiplex PCR; TCRdb has only the in-frame clones, and not every one. Altogether around 62,000 clones are present, 80% to 90% being singletons, with the ten largest covering roughly 1.6%. General study results and limits: Expanded clones were, on average, more numerous in CD8+ T cells than in CD4+.

This receptor was obtained from an adult with an advanced solid tumor such as melanoma, head and neck, liver or kidney cancer. Here the sequenced sample was CD4+ or CD8+ T cells sorted from blood, taken in a trial of the OX40 agonist ivuxolimab. The chain uses TRBV21-1 and TRBJ2-1; the table names TRBD2, a call not compared with the DNA. TRBV21-1 is a pseudogene segment. The CDR3 sequence is CASSKDKTSGTNEQFF. CDR3 in DNA: TGTGCCAGCAGCAAAGATAAGACTAGCGGGACCAATGAGCAGTTCTTC.